The TCR beta chain described here comes from a study of cytomegalovirus exposure and HLA in healthy donors. This clone was counted between two and nine times. Its antigen is undetermined. The PCR had 60 Vbeta and 13 Jbeta primers. Profiled with immunoSEQ multiplex PCR; TCRdb holds only in-frame clones, not every one. The data show some 160,000 clones, with 75% to 90% seen just once and roughly 6.3% held by the top ten. Healthy bone marrow donors supplied every sample. Regarding the study as a whole: The study put 150 to 200 TCR beta chains on its list as cytomegalovirus-associated. In a later analysis, a missense DCLRE1C variant was linked to TCR beta V- and J-gene trimming. In all likelihood, a cluster of highly shared sequence variants was a sequencing artifact.

What was sequenced was PBMCs. The sequence derives from a male donor in good health and CMV-seropositive.

CDR3 loop: CASSPPTYEQYF. The CDR3 nucleotides read TGTGCCAGCAGCCCGCCTACCTACGAGCAGTACTTC. The chain links TRBV28 to TRBJ2-7; no clear D. Germline V gene data show CDR1 as MDHEN and CDR2 as SYDVKM. The V end lost 6 bases, the J end lost 2 bases, and 8 bases lay between the germline ends. The CDR3 runs to 12 residues.